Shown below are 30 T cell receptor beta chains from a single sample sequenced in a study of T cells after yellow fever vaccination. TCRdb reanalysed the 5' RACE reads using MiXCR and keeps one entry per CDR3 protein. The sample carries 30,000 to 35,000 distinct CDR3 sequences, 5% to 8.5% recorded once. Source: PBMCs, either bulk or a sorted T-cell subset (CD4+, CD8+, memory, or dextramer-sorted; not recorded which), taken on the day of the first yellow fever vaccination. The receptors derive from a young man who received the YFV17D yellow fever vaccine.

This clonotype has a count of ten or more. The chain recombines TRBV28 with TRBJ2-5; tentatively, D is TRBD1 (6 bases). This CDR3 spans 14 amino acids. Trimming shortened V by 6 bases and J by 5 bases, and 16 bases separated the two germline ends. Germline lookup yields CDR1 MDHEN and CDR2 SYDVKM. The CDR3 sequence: CASRGRGRWETQYF. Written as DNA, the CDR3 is TGTGCCAGCAGGGGAAGGGGGAGATGGGAGACCCAGTACTTC.

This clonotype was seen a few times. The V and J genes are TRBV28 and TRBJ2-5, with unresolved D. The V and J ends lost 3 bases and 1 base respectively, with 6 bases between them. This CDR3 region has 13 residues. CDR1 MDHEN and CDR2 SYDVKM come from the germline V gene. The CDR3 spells CASSFPAQETQYF. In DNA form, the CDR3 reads TGTGCCAGCAGTTTTCCGGCCCAAGAGACCCAGTACTTC.

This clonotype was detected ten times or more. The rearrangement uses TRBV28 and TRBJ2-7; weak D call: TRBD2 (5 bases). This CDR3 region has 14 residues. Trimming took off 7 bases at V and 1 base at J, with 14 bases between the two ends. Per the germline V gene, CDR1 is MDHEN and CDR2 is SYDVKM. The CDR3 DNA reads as TGTGCCAGCACCCGGACTGCCAGTTCCTACGAGCAGTACGTC. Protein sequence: CASTRTASSYEQYV.

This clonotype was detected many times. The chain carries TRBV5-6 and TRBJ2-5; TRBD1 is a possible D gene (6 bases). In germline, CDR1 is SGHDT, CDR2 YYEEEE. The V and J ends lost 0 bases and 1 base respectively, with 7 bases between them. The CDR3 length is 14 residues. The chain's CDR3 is CASSLGGGQETQYF. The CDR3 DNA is TGTGCCAGCAGCTTGGGAGGGGGCCAAGAGACCCAGTACTTC.

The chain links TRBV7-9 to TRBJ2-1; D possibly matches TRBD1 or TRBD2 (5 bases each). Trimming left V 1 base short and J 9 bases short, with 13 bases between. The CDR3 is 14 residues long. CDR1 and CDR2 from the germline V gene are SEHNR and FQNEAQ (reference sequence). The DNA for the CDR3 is TGTGCCAGCAGCTTAGTGGGACCGGCCGGTGAGCAGTTCTTC. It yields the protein CASSLVGPAGEQFF.

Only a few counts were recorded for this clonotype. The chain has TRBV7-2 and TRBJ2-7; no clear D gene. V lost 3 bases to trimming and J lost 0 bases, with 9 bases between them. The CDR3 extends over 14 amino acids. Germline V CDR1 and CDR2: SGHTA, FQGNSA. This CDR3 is CASSLSGASYEQYF. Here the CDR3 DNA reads TGTGCCAGCAGCTTGTCAGGTGCCTCCTACGAGCAGTACTTC. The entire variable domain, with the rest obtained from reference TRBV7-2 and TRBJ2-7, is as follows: GAGVSQSPSNKVTEKGKDVELRCDPISGHTALYWYRQSLGQGLEFLIYFQGNSAPDKSGLPSDRFSAERTGGSVSTLTIQRTQQEDSAVYLCASSLSGASYEQYFGPGTRLTVT.

CDR3 protein: CAPWTGFYEQYV. The DNA of the CDR3 is TGCGCCCCTTGGACAGGCTTCTACGAGCAGTACGTC. The V gene is TRBV10-1, the J gene TRBJ2-7, with 7 bases identical to TRBD1. The germline CDR1 and CDR2 sequences are WNHNN and SYGVQD (reference sequence). Trimming at V came to 11 bases and at J to 3 bases, leaving 7 bases not matched to a gene. The CDR3 extends over 12 amino acids.

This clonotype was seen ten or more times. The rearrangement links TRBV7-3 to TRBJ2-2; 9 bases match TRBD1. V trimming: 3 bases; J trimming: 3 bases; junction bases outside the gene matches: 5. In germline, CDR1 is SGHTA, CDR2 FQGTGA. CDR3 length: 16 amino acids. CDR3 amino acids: CASSFTGGVDTGELFF. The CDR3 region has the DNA TGTGCCAGCAGCTTCACAGGGGGCGTCGACACCGGGGAGCTGTTTTTT.

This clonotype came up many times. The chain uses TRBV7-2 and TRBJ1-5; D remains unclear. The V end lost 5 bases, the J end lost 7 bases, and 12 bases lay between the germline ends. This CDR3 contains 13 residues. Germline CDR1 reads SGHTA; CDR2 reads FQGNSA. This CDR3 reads CASSAMQDQPQHF. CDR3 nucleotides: TGTGCCAGCAGCGCCATGCAGGACCAGCCCCAGCATTTT.

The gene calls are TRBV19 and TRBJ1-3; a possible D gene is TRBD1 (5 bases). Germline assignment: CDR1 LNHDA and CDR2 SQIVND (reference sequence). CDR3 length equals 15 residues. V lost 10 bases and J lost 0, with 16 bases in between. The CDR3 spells CATHGWGSSGNTIYF. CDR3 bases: TGTGCCACCCACGGATGGGGCAGCTCTGGAAACACCATATATTTT.

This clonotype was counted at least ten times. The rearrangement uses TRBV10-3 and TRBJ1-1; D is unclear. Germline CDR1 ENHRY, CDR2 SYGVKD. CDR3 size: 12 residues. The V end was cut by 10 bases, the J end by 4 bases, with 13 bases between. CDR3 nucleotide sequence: TGTGCCACCAGGTTTTTTGGCACTGAAGCTTTCTTT. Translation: CATRFFGTEAFF.

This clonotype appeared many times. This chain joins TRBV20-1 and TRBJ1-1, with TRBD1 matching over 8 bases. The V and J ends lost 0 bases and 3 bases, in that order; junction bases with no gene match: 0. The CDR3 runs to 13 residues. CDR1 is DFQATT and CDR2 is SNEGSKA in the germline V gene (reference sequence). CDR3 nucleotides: TGCAGTGCTAGAGAGACAGGGGACACTGAAGCTTTCTTT. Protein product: CSARETGDTEAFF.

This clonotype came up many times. The CDR3 loop is CASSDGGTGANVLTF. In DNA form, the CDR3 reads TGTGCCAGCAGCGATGGGGGCACTGGGGCCAACGTCCTGACTTTC. The chain has TRBV6-1 and TRBJ2-6; D is perhaps TRBD1 (6 bases). CDR3 size: 15 residues. The V gene lost 6 bases and the J gene lost 2 bases, with 11 bases spanning the gap. Germline values: CDR1 MNHNS, CDR2 SASEGT.

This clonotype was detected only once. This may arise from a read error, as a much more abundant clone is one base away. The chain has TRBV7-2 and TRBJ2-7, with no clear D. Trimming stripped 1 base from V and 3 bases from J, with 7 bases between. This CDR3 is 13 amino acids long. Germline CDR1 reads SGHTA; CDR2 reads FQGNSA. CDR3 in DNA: TGTGCCAGCAGCTTAGATCTTAACTACGAGCAGTACTTC. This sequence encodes CASSLDLNYEQYF.

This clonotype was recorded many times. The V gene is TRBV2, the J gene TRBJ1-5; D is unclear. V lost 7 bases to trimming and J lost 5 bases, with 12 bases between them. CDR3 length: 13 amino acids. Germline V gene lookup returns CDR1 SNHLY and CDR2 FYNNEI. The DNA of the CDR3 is TGTGCCAGCAAATACAGCGGAGATCAGCCCCAGCATTTT. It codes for CASKYSGDQPQHF.

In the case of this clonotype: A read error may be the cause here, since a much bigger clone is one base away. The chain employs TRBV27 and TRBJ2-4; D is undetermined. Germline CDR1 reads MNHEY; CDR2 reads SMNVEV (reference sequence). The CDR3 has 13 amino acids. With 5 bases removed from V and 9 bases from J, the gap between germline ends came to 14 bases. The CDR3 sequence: CASSRQCGSIQYF. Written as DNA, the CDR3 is TGTGCCAGCAGTCGGCAGTGTGGTAGCATTCAGTACTTC.

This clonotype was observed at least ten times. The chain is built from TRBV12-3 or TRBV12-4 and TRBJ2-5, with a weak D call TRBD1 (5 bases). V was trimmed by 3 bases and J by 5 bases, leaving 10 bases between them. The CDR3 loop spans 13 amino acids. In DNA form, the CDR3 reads TGTGCCAGCAGTTTTTCAGGGAAGGAGACCCAGTACTTC. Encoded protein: CASSFSGKETQYF.

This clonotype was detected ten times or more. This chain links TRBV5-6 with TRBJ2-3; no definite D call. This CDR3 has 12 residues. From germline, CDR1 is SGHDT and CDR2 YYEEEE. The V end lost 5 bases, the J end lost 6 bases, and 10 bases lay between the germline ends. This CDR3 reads CASSAAADTQYF. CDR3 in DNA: TGTGCCAGCAGTGCTGCCGCGGATACGCAGTATTTT.

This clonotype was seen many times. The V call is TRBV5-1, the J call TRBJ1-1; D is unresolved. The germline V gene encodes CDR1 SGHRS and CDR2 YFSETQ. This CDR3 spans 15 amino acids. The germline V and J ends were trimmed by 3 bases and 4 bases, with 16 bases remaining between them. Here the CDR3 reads CASSSWSLGSTEAFF. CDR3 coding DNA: TGCGCCAGCAGCTCCTGGTCCTTGGGCTCCACTGAAGCTTTCTTT.

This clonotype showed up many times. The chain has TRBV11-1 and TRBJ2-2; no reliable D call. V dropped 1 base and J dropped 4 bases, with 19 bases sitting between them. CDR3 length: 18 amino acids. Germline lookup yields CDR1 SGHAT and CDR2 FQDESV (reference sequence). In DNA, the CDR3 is TGTGCCAGCAGCTTAGAAGAGTACGTCCCAGAGAGCACCGGGGAGCTGTTTTTT. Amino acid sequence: CASSLEEYVPESTGELFF.

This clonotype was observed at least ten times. The CDR3 protein is CASSGRDRGPRRAFF. The CDR3 DNA is TGTGCCAGCAGCGGGCGGGACAGGGGGCCCCGGAGAGCTTTCTTT. The rearrangement uses TRBV7-9 and TRBJ1-1; 12 bases agree with TRBD1. This CDR3 is built from 15 residues. V was clipped by 5 bases and J by 10 bases; unmatched bases: 11. Germline V CDR1 and CDR2: SEHNR, FQNEAQ (reference sequence). Full variable domain (missing parts from reference TRBV7-9 and TRBJ1-1): DTGVSQNPRHKITKRGQNVTFRCDPISEHNRLYWYRQTLGQGPEFLTYFQNEAQLEKSRLLSDRFSAERPKGSFSTLEIQRTEQGDSAMYLCASSGRDRGPRRAFFGQGTRLTVV.

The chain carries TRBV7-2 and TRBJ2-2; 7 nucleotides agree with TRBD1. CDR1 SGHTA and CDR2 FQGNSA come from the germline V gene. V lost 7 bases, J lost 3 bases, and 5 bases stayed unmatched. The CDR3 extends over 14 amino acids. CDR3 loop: CASTLDRHTGELFF. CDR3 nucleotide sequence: TGTGCCAGCACATTGGACAGGCACACCGGGGAGCTGTTTTTT. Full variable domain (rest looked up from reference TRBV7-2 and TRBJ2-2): GAGVSQSPSNKVTEKGKDVELRCDPISGHTALYWYRQSLGQGLEFLIYFQGNSAPDKSGLPSDRFSAERTGGSVSTLTIQRTQQEDSAVYLCASTLDRHTGELFFGEGSRLTVL.

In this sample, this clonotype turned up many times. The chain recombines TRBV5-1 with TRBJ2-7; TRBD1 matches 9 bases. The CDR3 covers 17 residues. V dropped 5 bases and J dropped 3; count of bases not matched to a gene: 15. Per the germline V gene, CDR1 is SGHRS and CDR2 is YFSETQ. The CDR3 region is CASRPIYSGDRVYEQYF. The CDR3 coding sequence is TGCGCCAGCAGACCTATCTACTCCGGGGACAGGGTCTACGAGCAGTACTTC.

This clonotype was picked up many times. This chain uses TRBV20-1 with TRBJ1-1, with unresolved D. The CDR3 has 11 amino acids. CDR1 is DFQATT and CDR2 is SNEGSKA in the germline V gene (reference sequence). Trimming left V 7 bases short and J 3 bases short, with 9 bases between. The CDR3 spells CSDSIDTEAFF. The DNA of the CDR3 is TGCAGTGATAGCATTGACACTGAAGCTTTCTTT.

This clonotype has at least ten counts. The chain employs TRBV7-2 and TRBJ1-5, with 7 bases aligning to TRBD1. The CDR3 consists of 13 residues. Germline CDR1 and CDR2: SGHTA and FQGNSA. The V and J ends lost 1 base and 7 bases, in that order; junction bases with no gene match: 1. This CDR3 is CASSLEGQQPQHF. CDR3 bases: TGTGCCAGCAGCTTAGAGGGACAGCAGCCCCAGCATTTT.

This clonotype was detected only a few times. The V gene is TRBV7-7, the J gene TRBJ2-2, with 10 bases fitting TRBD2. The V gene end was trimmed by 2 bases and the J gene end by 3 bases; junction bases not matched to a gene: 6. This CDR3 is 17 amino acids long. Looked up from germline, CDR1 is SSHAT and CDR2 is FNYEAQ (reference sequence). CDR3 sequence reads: CASSLTTSGVDTGELFF. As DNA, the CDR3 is TGTGCCAGCAGCTTAACCACTAGCGGGGTTGACACCGGGGAGCTGTTTTTT.

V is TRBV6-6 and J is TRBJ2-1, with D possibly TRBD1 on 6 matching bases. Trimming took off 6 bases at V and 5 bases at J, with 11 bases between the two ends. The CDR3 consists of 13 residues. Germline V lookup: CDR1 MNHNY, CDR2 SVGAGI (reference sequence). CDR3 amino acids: CASSGTPHNEQFF. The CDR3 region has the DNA TGTGCCAGCAGCGGGACACCCCACAATGAGCAGTTCTTC.

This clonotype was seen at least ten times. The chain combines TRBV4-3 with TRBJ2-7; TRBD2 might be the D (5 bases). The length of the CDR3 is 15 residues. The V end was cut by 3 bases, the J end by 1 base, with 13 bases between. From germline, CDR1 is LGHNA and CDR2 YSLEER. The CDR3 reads CASSQASGWSYEQYF. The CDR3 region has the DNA TGCGCCAGCAGCCAGGCCAGCGGTTGGTCCTACGAGCAGTACTTC.

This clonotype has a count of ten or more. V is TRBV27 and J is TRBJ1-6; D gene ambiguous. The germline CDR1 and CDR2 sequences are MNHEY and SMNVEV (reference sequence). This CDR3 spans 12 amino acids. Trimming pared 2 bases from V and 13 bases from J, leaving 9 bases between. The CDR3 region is CASSLGGRPLHF. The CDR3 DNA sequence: TGTGCCAGCAGTTTAGGAGGGCGGCCCCTCCACTTT.

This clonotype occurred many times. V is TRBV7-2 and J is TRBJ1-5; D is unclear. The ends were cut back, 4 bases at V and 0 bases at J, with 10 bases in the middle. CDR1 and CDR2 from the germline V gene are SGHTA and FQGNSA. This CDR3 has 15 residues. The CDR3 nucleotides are TGTGCCAGCAGCTGGTATCGCGTTAGCAATCAGCCCCAGCATTTT. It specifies CASSWYRVSNQPQHF.